The 10 T cell receptor beta chains listed next were all sequenced from one sample in a study of T cells in Graves' hyperthyroidism and ophthalmopathy (dated by TCRdb to about 2019). The library was produced with multiplex PCR. Sequenced on an Illumina HiSeq 2000. The TCR beta CDR3 regions were amplified from the RNA transcripts. The first round of RT-PCR for the TCR CDR3 was performed with the HTBI primer set and the Qiagen OneStep RT-PCR kit. The public reads were run again by TCRdb, first through fastp at Q25 and then through MiXCR, and only productive beta chains were kept. Merged by CDR3 protein, the rows form single entries marked with the most common genes and DNA. The sample yields roughly 800,000 distinct CDR3 sequences; more than 30% were counted once. The ten largest make up approximately 10% of the sample. The sample was blood. Receptor source: a man between 18 and 29 years old with Graves' hyperthyroidism.

As regards this clonotype: The junction departs from germline at one end; a sequencing error may be responsible. The chain recombines TRBV10-3 with TRBJ1-1, with 9 bases aligning to TRBD1. CDR1 is ENHRY, CDR2 SYGVKD, per germline. The CDR3 consists of 14 residues. CDR3 coding DNA: TGTGCCAGCAGTTTCTGGGACAGGGATGCTGAAGCTTTCTTT. Amino acid sequence: CASSFWDRDAEAFF.

The V call is TRBV5-1, the J call TRBJ1-4, with D maybe TRBD1 (5 bases). CDR1 and CDR2 from the germline V gene are SGHRS and YFSETQ. The length of the CDR3 is 19 residues. V lost 0 bases to trimming and J lost 4 bases, with 22 bases between them. CDR3 nucleotide sequence: TGCGCCAGCAGCTTGGAGCCTGTCCCCGCGGGACTGAATAATGAAAAACTGTTTTTT. This gives the protein CASSLEPVPAGLNNEKLFF.

The chain couples TRBV25-1 to TRBJ1-1; D is perhaps TRBD1 (5 bases). The CDR3 extends over 16 amino acids. The V gene's germline CDR1 is MGHDK and CDR2 SYGVNS. V was clipped by 4 bases and J by 1 base, with 16 bases between them. CDR3 region: CASSAIGAQENTEAFF. DNA of the CDR3: TGTGCCAGCAGTGCTATAGGGGCACAGGAGAACACTGAAGCTTTCTTT.

This clonotype has a handful of counts. The chain carries TRBV9 and TRBJ1-2, with unresolved D. Germline-derived CDR1 and CDR2 are SGDLS and YYNGEE. The CDR3 totals 15 residues. Trimming took off 4 bases at V and 4 bases at J, with 17 bases between the two ends. CDR3 nucleotide sequence: TGTGCCAGCAGCCAACTGGCGGAGACGGTCTATGGCTACACCTTC. It specifies CASSQLAETVYGYTF.

This clonotype was picked up a small number of times. The J gene is TRBJ1-1, the V gene TRBV29-1; D is unresolved. CDR3 length: 13 residues. Deletions cut 7 bases from V and 4 bases from J, with 16 bases between. Germline CDR1 is SQVTM and CDR2 is ANQGSEA. This chain's CDR3 is CSGLRGWGTEAFF. CDR3 DNA: TGCAGCGGGCTACGGGGTTGGGGCACTGAAGCTTTCTTT.

This clonotype has a handful of counts. The chain carries TRBV5-1 and TRBJ1-1, with TRBD1 matching 7 bases. The CDR3 extends over 17 amino acids. The germline gives CDR1 SGHRS, CDR2 YFSETQ. V was pared by 0 bases and J by 1 base, with 9 bases of the junction left unmatched. CDR3 residues: CASSLVSRHRGNTEAFF. CDR3 DNA sequence: TGCGCCAGCAGCTTGGTCTCCCGGCACAGGGGGAACACTGAAGCTTTCTTT.

This clonotype was detected many times. The chain recombines TRBV2 with TRBJ1-1; 7 bases are shared with TRBD1. Germline V gives CDR1 SNHLY, CDR2 FYNNEI. CDR3 size: 13 residues. V gave up 7 bases and J gave up 4 bases; unmatched junction bases: 6. As DNA, the CDR3 is TGTGCCAGCAAGGAAGCAGGGGGCACTGAAGCTTTCTTT. Its translation is CASKEAGGTEAFF. Combining the CDR3 with reference TRBV2 and TRBJ1-1 gives the whole variable domain EPEVTQTPSHQVTQMGQEVILRCVPISNHLYFYWYRQILGQKVEFLVSFYNNEISEKSEIFDDQFSVERPDGSNFTLKIRSTKLEDSAMYFCASKEAGGTEAFFGQGTRLTVV.

This clonotype was observed many times. V gene TRBV20-1 combines with J gene TRBJ2-7; D is uncertain. The length of the CDR3 is 11 residues. Germline V gene lookup returns CDR1 DFQATT and CDR2 SNEGSKA (reference sequence). Deletions cut 4 bases from V and 3 bases from J, with 7 bases between. The CDR3 spells CSAKAVYEQYF. DNA of the CDR3: TGCAGTGCTAAGGCAGTCTACGAGCAGTACTTC.

As regards this clonotype: Compared with germline, one end of the junction differs, possibly owing to a read error. In nucleotides, the CDR3 is TGTGCCAGCAGCGGTCGAGGGAACGGCCCCGGGGAAGCTTTCTTT. It specifies CASSGRGNGPGEAFF. The chain links TRBV5-1 to TRBJ1-1; no definite D call. Germline CDR1 and CDR2: SGHRS and YFSETQ. The CDR3 runs 15 residues.

This clonotype occurred many times. The rearrangement links TRBV7-8 to TRBJ1-1; no reliable D call. The CDR3 length is 13 residues. V was pared by 5 bases and J by 9 bases, with 16 bases between. The germline CDR1 and CDR2 sequences are SGHVS and FQNEAQ. The CDR3 DNA is TGTGCCAGCAGCGGAGAGGGTGCATCTCAAGCTTTCTTT. It codes for CASSGEGASQAFF.